This TCR beta chain appears in the sequencing data of a study of blood T cell repertoires in COVID-19. In the study overall: The analysed material was cDNA or gDNA that came from T cells, B-cell-depleted T cells, or PBMCs.

Original processing methods: Estimation of nucleated cell counts was performed using reference gene primer amplification. Assay used: immunoSEQ multiplex PCR; TCRdb lists only in-frame clones, some missing. V and J calls and clone size are given by that table; D and trimming were obtained from the DNA. The table has approximately 240,000 clones, 84% seen once. Germline V gives CDR1 DFQATT, CDR2 SNEGSKA (reference sequence). V shed 5 bases, J shed 13 bases, and the junction held 8 bases outside the gene matches. The CDR3 runs 11 residues. The material sequenced was peripheral blood. The chain recombines TRBV20-1 with TRBJ1-1; the match to TRBD1 covers 9 bases. This TCR was sampled from a man aged 50-59 years with acute or convalescent COVID-19. The CDR3 spells CSASTGQGVFF. The CDR3 DNA follows: TGCAGTGCTTCGACGGGACAGGGAGTTTTCTTT.